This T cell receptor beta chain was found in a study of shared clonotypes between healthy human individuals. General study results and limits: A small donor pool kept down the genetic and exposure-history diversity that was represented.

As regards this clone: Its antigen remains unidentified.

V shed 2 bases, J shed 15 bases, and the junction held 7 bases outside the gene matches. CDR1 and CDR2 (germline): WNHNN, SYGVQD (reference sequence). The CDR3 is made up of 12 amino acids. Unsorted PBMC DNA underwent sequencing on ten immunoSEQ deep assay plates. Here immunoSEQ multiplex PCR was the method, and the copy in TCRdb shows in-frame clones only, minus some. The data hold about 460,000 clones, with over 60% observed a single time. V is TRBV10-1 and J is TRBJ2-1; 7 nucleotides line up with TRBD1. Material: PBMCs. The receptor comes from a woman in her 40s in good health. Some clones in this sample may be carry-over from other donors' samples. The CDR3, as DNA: TGCGCCAGCAGTGAGATGGGGCAGGGGGTGTTCTTC. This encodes CASSEMGQGVFF.